Below are 29 T cell receptor beta chains sequenced from a single sample in a study of cytomegalovirus exposure and HLA in healthy donors. 13 Jbeta primers and 60 Vbeta primers were used for the PCR. The protocol was immunoSEQ multiplex PCR, while the TCRdb copy is restricted to in-frame clones and leaves out a portion. Of over 70,000 clones in the sample, 70% to 80% were seen once. The sample taken for sequencing was PBMCs. The receptors shown here come from a man aged 50-59 years in good health and CMV-seropositive.

This clone was recorded a few times. The chain recombines TRBV7-3 with TRBJ2-3, with D possibly TRBD1 on 6 matching bases. The CDR3 has 15 amino acids. The V gene's germline CDR1 is SGHTA and CDR2 FQGTGA. The germline V and J ends were trimmed by 4 bases and 6 bases, with 17 bases remaining between them. CDR3 DNA: TGTGCCAGCAGCTCCCCCACAGGGTTTGGCGATACGCAGTATTTT. As protein: CASSSPTGFGDTQYF.

The chain recombines TRBV27 with TRBJ2-5, with 7 bases fitting TRBD1. The J call could be wrong; TRBJ2-7 is a better fit for the DNA end. From germline, CDR1 is MNHEY and CDR2 SMNVEV (reference sequence). The CDR3 sequence is 14 residues long. CDR3 nucleotide sequence: TGTGCCAGCAGTTGGGGGACAGTCGGCTACGAGCAGTACTTC. It translates to CASSWGTVGYEQYF.

This chain connects TRBV7-9 to TRBJ1-2; TRBD1 is a possible D gene (6 bases). Germline V CDR1 and CDR2: SEHNR, FQNEAQ (reference sequence). Trimming pared 5 bases from V and 8 bases from J, leaving 9 bases between. The CDR3 is made up of 11 amino acids. The CDR3 reads CASSRTEGYTF. The CDR3 bases are TGTGCCAGCAGCAGGACAGAGGGCTACACCTTC.

V gene TRBV2 combines with J gene TRBJ2-3, with D possibly TRBD2 on 5 matching bases. CDR3 length: 14 amino acids. Germline values: CDR1 SNHLY, CDR2 FYNNEI. V lost 7 bases, J lost 2 bases, and 13 bases lay in between. CDR3 DNA sequence: TGTGCCAGCACGGAAGGGAGAATCACAGATACGCAGTATTTT. It translates to CASTEGRITDTQYF.

The rearrangement joins TRBV6-1 to TRBJ1-5, with D unresolved. The CDR3 covers 14 residues. Germline CDR1 MNHNS, CDR2 SASEGT. The V end was cut by 4 bases, the J end by 6 bases, with 13 bases between. The CDR3 here is CASSAQVLSQPQHF. In DNA, the CDR3 is TGTGCCAGCAGTGCCCAAGTATTGAGTCAGCCCCAGCATTTT.

Of note for this clone: Germline is not matched at one junction end, which may reflect a read error. The genes are TRBV7-9 and TRBJ2-5; weak D call: TRBD1 (5 bases). Germline CDR1 is SEHNR and CDR2 is FQNEAQ (reference sequence). This CDR3 contains 14 residues. The CDR3 bases are TGTTCCAGCAGCTATCAGGGTTACGATGGGACCCAGTACTTC. This translates into CSSSYQGYDGTQYF.

The chain joins TRBV19 to TRBJ2-7; D not resolved. This CDR3 comprises 13 residues. The germline V gene encodes CDR1 LNHDA and CDR2 SQIVND (reference sequence). V was clipped by 6 bases and J by 2 bases, with 11 bases between them. CDR3 in DNA: TGTGCCAGTAGCCACGATAGAACCTACGAGCAGTACTTC. Translation gives CASSHDRTYEQYF.

The chain couples TRBV9 to TRBJ2-1; D is perhaps TRBD2 (5 bases). The CDR3 is 17 residues long. The germline V and J ends were trimmed by 0 bases and 6 bases, with 19 bases remaining between them. From germline, CDR1 is SGDLS and CDR2 YYNGEE. This CDR3 is CASSVEIHSSEGNEQFF. The CDR3 region has the DNA TGTGCCAGCAGCGTAGAGATACACTCTAGTGAGGGCAATGAGCAGTTCTTC. Together with reference TRBV9 and TRBJ2-1, the CDR3 gives the full variable domain: DSGVTQTPKHLITATGQRVTLRCSPRSGDLSVYWYQQSLDQGLQFLIQYYNGEERAKGNILERFSAQQFPDLHSELNLSSLELGDSALYFCASSVEIHSSEGNEQFFGPGTRLTVL.

This chain joins TRBV10-3 and TRBJ2-1; D perhaps matches TRBD2 (6 bases). CDR1 and CDR2 (germline): ENHRY, SYGVKD. V dropped 10 bases and J dropped 0 bases, with 7 bases sitting between them. The CDR3 is 12 residues long. The CDR3 coding sequence is TGTGCCACGGAGGGCTCCTACAATGAGCAGTTCTTC. Protein product: CATEGSYNEQFF.

The chain uses TRBV19 and TRBJ1-1; D not resolved. V gave up 5 bases and J gave up 4 bases, with 11 bases separating them. The CDR3 covers 13 residues. Looked up from germline, CDR1 is LNHDA and CDR2 is SQIVND (reference sequence). CDR3 DNA sequence: TGTGCCAGTAGTCGGCAGGTGGTCACTGAAGCTTTCTTT. It yields the protein CASSRQVVTEAFF.

The chain is built from TRBV7-2 and TRBJ2-5; D may be TRBD2 (5 bases). TRBJ2-7 explains the end of the DNA better; the J call may be wrong. Germline V gives CDR1 SGHTA, CDR2 FQGNSA. The CDR3 runs 15 residues. Written as DNA, the CDR3 is TGTGCCAGCAGCCTACTAGGCACCCAGCGCTACGAGCAGTACTTC. Its protein product is CASSLLGTQRYEQYF.

The chain links TRBV5-1 to TRBJ2-1, with D tentatively TRBD2 (6 bases). Germline CDR1 reads SGHRS; CDR2 reads YFSETQ. The CDR3 spans 15 residues. The ends were cut back, 6 bases at V and 7 bases at J, with 20 bases in the middle. CDR3 DNA: TGCGCCAGCACCTCGCAAGTGGGAGGTAGTAATGAGCAGTTCTTC. It codes for CASTSQVGGSNEQFF.

This clone was picked up a small number of times. The chain has TRBV27 and TRBJ2-4; the match to TRBD2 covers 15 bases. V shed 6 bases, J shed 6 bases, and the junction held 0 bases outside the gene matches. The germline V gene encodes CDR1 MNHEY and CDR2 SMNVEV (reference sequence). The CDR3 has 14 amino acids. CDR3 region: CASRGLAGGNIQYF. DNA for the CDR3: TGTGCCAGCAGGGGACTAGCGGGAGGAAACATTCAGTACTTC.

This clone was counted a few times. The rearrangement joins TRBV7-9 to TRBJ2-7, with 8 positions matching TRBD2. The length of the CDR3 is 14 residues. The V gene end was trimmed by 5 bases and the J gene end by 1 base; junction bases not matched to a gene: 4. The V gene's germline CDR1 is SEHNR and CDR2 FQNEAQ (reference sequence). CDR3 amino acids: CASSPQRGSYEQYF. The DNA for the CDR3 is TGTGCCAGCAGCCCGCAGCGGGGGTCCTACGAGCAGTACTTC.

This clone came up a few times. The gene calls are TRBV6-5 and TRBJ1-1; the match to TRBD1 covers 8 bases. The germline V gene encodes CDR1 MNHEY and CDR2 SVGAGI. The J segment lost 4 bases and the V segment lost 4 bases, leaving 11 bases of the junction unmatched. The CDR3 is made up of 16 amino acids. The CDR3 sequence: CASSSYYGQGRTEAFF. The CDR3 DNA reads TGTGCCAGCAGTTCCTATTATGGACAGGGTCGCACTGAAGCTTTCTTT.

This clone has just a few counts. The chain employs TRBV28 and TRBJ2-7; the match to TRBD2 covers 13 bases. The J segment lost 6 bases and the V segment lost 5 bases, leaving 10 bases of the junction unmatched. CDR1 and CDR2 (germline): MDHEN, SYDVKM. The CDR3 length is 16 residues. Here the CDR3 DNA reads TGTGCCAGCAGTCCCCCACTAGCGGGAGGGCCCGGCGAGCAGTACTTC. This gives the protein CASSPPLAGGPGEQYF.

This clone was seen a handful of times. The chain carries TRBV6-5 and TRBJ1-4; the D is unclear. With 0 bases removed from V and 4 bases from J, the gap between germline ends came to 12 bases. The CDR3 covers 16 residues. From germline, CDR1 is MNHEY and CDR2 SVGAGI. The CDR3 sequence: CASSYSTRTGNEKLFF. The CDR3 region has the DNA TGTGCCAGCAGTTACTCGACGCGTACGGGTAATGAAAAACTGTTTTTT.

The gene calls are TRBV30 and TRBJ2-3; 7 bases align to TRBD1. The CDR3 sequence is 14 residues long. The germline gives CDR1 GTSNPN, CDR2 SVGIG (reference sequence). V lost 1 base to trimming and J lost 2 bases; unmatched junction nucleotides: 3. The CDR3 protein is CAWSATGLTDTQYF. CDR3 bases: TGTGCCTGGAGTGCGACAGGGCTCACAGATACGCAGTATTTT.

The rearrangement uses TRBV2 and TRBJ1-5; 11 positions agree with TRBD1. The CDR3 has 14 amino acids. Germline-derived CDR1 and CDR2 are SNHLY and FYNNEI. The ends lost 7 bases at V and 6 bases at J; junction bases unmatched: 5. This CDR3 reads CASNGQGASQPQHF. As DNA, the CDR3 is TGTGCCAGCAACGGACAGGGGGCTTCTCAGCCCCAGCATTTT.

The DNA for the CDR3 is TGTGCCAGCTCACCGCCCACTAGCGGGAACTACGAGCAGTACTTC. Translation gives CASSPPTSGNYEQYF. The chain recombines TRBV18 with TRBJ2-7; 10 nucleotides match TRBD2. Per the germline V gene, CDR1 is KGHSH and CDR2 is LQKENI. J was trimmed by 3 bases and V by 3 bases; bases with no gene match: 5. CDR3 length equals 15 residues.

The rearrangement uses TRBV6-1 and TRBJ1-3; D is undetermined. CDR1 is MNHNS, CDR2 SASEGT, per germline. The CDR3 has 15 amino acids. With 5 bases removed from V and 3 bases from J, the gap between germline ends came to 14 bases. The CDR3 here is CASSRGIDGGNTIYF. CDR3 in DNA: TGTGCCAGCAGTAGAGGGATCGACGGTGGAAACACCATATATTTT.

The chain has TRBV2 and TRBJ1-2; possible D gene TRBD1, 6 bases. The CDR3 has 16 residues. Germline V CDR1 and CDR2: SNHLY, FYNNEI. V was pared by 2 bases and J by 4 bases, with 17 bases between. The CDR3 region is CASSEQGGIGSYGYTF. For the CDR3, the DNA is TGTGCCAGCAGTGAACAAGGGGGTATCGGTTCCTATGGCTACACCTTC.

V usage is TRBV11-3 and J usage is TRBJ2-1; 12 bases line up with TRBD2. CDR3 length: 16 residues. Germline V lookup: CDR1 SGHNT, CDR2 YENEEA. The V segment lost 2 bases and the J segment 6 bases; nucleotides outside the gene matches: 5. CDR3 in amino acids: CASSLSLAGGPNEQFF. In DNA form, the CDR3 reads TGTGCCAGCAGCTTATCCCTAGCGGGAGGGCCCAATGAGCAGTTCTTC.

The J gene is TRBJ2-1, the V gene TRBV27; D is unclear. This CDR3 contains 18 residues. From germline, CDR1 is MNHEY and CDR2 SMNVEV (reference sequence). V dropped 5 bases and J dropped 0 bases, with 20 bases sitting between them. This chain's CDR3 is CASSPPLLVAGSYNEQFF. As DNA, the CDR3 is TGTGCCAGCAGTCCACCATTATTAGTAGCCGGCTCCTACAATGAGCAGTTCTTC.

The sample holds a few counts of this clone. This chain links TRBV19 with TRBJ1-5; 8 nucleotides agree with TRBD1. Germline CDR1 LNHDA, CDR2 SQIVND (reference sequence). V lost 6 bases to trimming and J lost 0 bases; unmatched junction nucleotides: 7. This CDR3 contains 16 residues. For the CDR3, the DNA is TGTGCCAGTAGGGGGACAGGCGTTTATAGCAATCAGCCCCAGCATTTT. Its protein is CASRGTGVYSNQPQHF.

This clone was recorded once. The chain uses TRBV27 and TRBJ2-3; 7 nucleotides align to TRBD2. Germline trimming cut 7 bases from V and 10 bases from J; bases unmatched to any gene: 17. The CDR3 sequence is 15 residues long. CDR1 MNHEY and CDR2 SMNVEV come from the germline V gene (reference sequence). The CDR3 region has the DNA TGTGCCAGCACGAGTGGCTGGACTAGGGAATCGGCGCAGTATTTT. Translated, it gives CASTSGWTRESAQYF.

The chain recombines TRBV18 with TRBJ1-2; 11 bases are shared with TRBD1. Germline lookup yields CDR1 KGHSH and CDR2 LQKENI. Germline trimming cut 7 bases from V and 6 bases from J; bases unmatched to any gene: 7. The CDR3 spans 14 residues. CDR3 DNA: TGTGCCAGCTTACCGGGACAGGGGGTCGATGGCTACACCTTC. Amino acids: CASLPGQGVDGYTF.

This chain connects TRBV25-1 to TRBJ1-1; 7 bases are a match to TRBD1. This CDR3 contains 12 residues. V trimming: 2 bases; J trimming: 8 bases; junction bases outside the gene matches: 2. Germline V gene data show CDR1 as MGHDK and CDR2 as SYGVNS. CDR3 DNA: TGTGCCAGCAGTGAAGGGACAGCAGAAGCTTTCTTT. Translating it yields CASSEGTAEAFF.

The chain uses TRBV9 and TRBJ1-2, with TRBD1 identical over 8 bases. The germline CDR1 and CDR2 sequences are SGDLS and YYNGEE. The CDR3 runs to 13 residues. V shed 0 bases, J shed 7 bases, and the junction held 2 bases outside the gene matches. CDR3 region: CASSVGTGGGYTF. CDR3 in DNA: TGTGCCAGCAGCGTAGGCACAGGGGGTGGCTACACCTTC. The whole variable domain, filled in from reference TRBV9 and TRBJ1-2, reads DSGVTQTPKHLITATGQRVTLRCSPRSGDLSVYWYQQSLDQGLQFLIQYYNGEERAKGNILERFSAQQFPDLHSELNLSSLELGDSALYFCASSVGTGGGYTFGSGTRLTVV.